The clone carrying this T cell receptor (beta chain) was found a few times. Its cognate antigen is unknown. Both 60 Vbeta primers and 13 Jbeta primers went into the PCR. Sequencing used immunoSEQ multiplex PCR; TCRdb keeps in-frame clones, though not all of them. The sample contains tens of thousands of clones, about 78% of which appear only once. The data were obtained in a study of cytomegalovirus exposure and HLA in healthy donors. Whole-study results and caveats: In vitro testing confirmed three CMV-associated chains as specific for CMV antigens. In a later analysis, about 17,000 TCR beta sequences were associated with HLA alleles at 0.05 false discovery rate. Of the V segments, some could not be distinguished, including TRBV6-2 and TRBV6-3, and were excluded. A missense DCLRE1C variant was associated with V- and J-gene trimming of TCR beta chains in a later analysis, and an independent cohort replicated the association.

The V and J ends lost 6 bases and 0 bases respectively, with 5 bases between them. The CDR3 runs 12 residues. CDR1 and CDR2 from the germline V gene are SEHNR and FQNEAQ (reference sequence). The rearrangement uses TRBV7-9 and TRBJ1-1; D is ambiguous. The sequenced sample consisted of PBMCs. This receptor was identified in a woman under 40 in good health and CMV-seronegative. The CDR3 sequence: CASRAVNTEAFF. The CDR3 DNA reads TGTGCCAGCAGGGCTGTGAACACTGAAGCTTTCTTT. Using reference TRBV7-9 and TRBJ1-1 for the parts outside the CDR3, the full variable domain is DTGVSQNPRHKITKRGQNVTFRCDPISEHNRLYWYRQTLGQGPEFLTYFQNEAQLEKSRLLSDRFSAERPKGSFSTLEIQRTEQGDSAMYLCASRAVNTEAFFGQGTRLTVV.